This entry lists 20 T cell receptor beta chains sequenced from one sample in a study of CD4 T cells in relation to SARS-CoV-2 and coronaviruses. Unexposed donor CD4+ T cells date from about 2011-2018, before the COVID-19 pandemic. CD4+ T cells were isolated from the cells after about ten days of culture. Profiled with immunoSEQ multiplex PCR; TCRdb holds only in-frame clones, not every one. The sample consists of some 19,000 clones, about 73% of them appearing once. No antigens are known for them. Sequenced material: CD4+ T cells from PBMCs, cultured in vitro. These receptors were collected from a human donor in good health.

The V call is TRBV24-1, the J call TRBJ2-7; no firm D call. The CDR3 has 13 residues. V was pared by 8 bases and J by 0 bases, with 10 bases between. The germline V gene has CDR1 KGHDR and CDR2 SFDVKD. CDR3 in amino acids: CATMPANSYEQYF. The CDR3 DNA reads TGTGCCACCATGCCGGCTAACTCCTACGAGCAGTACTTC.

The V gene is TRBV7-2, the J gene TRBJ2-7; D not resolved. The germline V gene encodes CDR1 SGHTA and CDR2 FQGNSA. Trimming removed 5 bases at V and 1 base at J, with 6 bases between. This CDR3 spans 12 amino acids. The CDR3 nucleotides read TGTGCCAGCAGCCCAGCGTCCTACGAGCAGTACTTC. It codes for CASSPASYEQYF.

The genes are TRBV18 and TRBJ1-5; D is unresolved. V was clipped by 3 bases and J by 2 bases, with 11 bases between them. Germline V gene lookup returns CDR1 KGHSH and CDR2 LQKENI. The CDR3 loop spans 15 amino acids. CDR3 region: CASSPGNSRNQPQHF. DNA of the CDR3: TGTGCCAGCTCACCGGGTAACAGCCGCAATCAGCCCCAGCATTTT.

The chain recombines TRBV5-4 with TRBJ1-1, with D hard to call. V gave up 2 bases and J gave up 6 bases, with 8 bases separating them. This CDR3 has 12 residues. Germline CDR1 SGHNT, CDR2 YYREEE (reference sequence). Written as DNA, the CDR3 is TGTGCCAGCAGCTTTGACGGGGCTGAAGCTTTCTTT. This gives the protein CASSFDGAEAFF.

V usage is TRBV4-1 and J usage is TRBJ2-2, with D possibly matching TRBD2 (6 bases). Trimming removed 0 bases from V and 5 bases from J, with 13 bases in between. The CDR3 is 16 residues long. Germline loops: CDR1 MGHRA, CDR2 YSYEKL. The CDR3 region is CASSQEGRMRTGELFF. For the CDR3, the DNA is TGCGCCAGCAGCCAAGAAGGGAGGATGAGGACCGGGGAGCTGTTTTTT.

This rearrangement joins TRBV30 to TRBJ2-1; 8 positions agree with TRBD2. With 2 bases clipped from V and 4 bases from J, the junction kept 1 base outside the gene matches. The CDR3 loop spans 13 amino acids. Germline values: CDR1 GTSNPN, CDR2 SVGIG (reference sequence). CDR3 residues: CAWSTSGYNEQFF. The CDR3 DNA reads TGTGCCTGGAGTACTAGCGGATACAATGAGCAGTTCTTC.

The chain carries TRBV19 and TRBJ2-4; D uncertain. Germline CDR1 and CDR2: LNHDA and SQIVND (reference sequence). The CDR3 is 13 amino acids. V was trimmed by 1 base and J by 4 bases, leaving 5 bases between them. For the CDR3, the DNA is TGTGCCAGTAGTATAGGGCAGAAAAACATTCAGTACTTC. This gives the protein CASSIGQKNIQYF.

This clone was counted a few times. This chain joins TRBV5-1 and TRBJ1-2; 7 bases map to TRBD1. V shed 0 bases and J 4 bases; nucleotides not matched to a gene: 3. CDR3 length: 14 amino acids. Germline loops: CDR1 SGHRS, CDR2 YFSETQ. CDR3: CASSLDRGLYGYTF. In nucleotides, the CDR3 is TGCGCCAGCAGCTTGGACAGGGGCCTCTATGGCTACACCTTC.

The table lists this clone with a count of one. The rearrangement joins TRBV15 to TRBJ2-7; the match to TRBD2 covers 12 bases. The V segment lost 4 bases and the J segment 2 bases; nucleotides outside the gene matches: 6. Germline V CDR1 and CDR2: LNHNV, YYDKDF (reference sequence). The CDR3 runs 16 residues. CDR3 DNA: TGTGCCACCAGCAACGGACTAGCGGGGATCCCCTACGAGCAGTACTTC. Translated, it gives CATSNGLAGIPYEQYF.

CDR3 region: CASSIGLGQLPNQPQHF. The CDR3 region has the DNA TGTGCCAGTAGTATAGGCCTCGGACAGCTCCCTAATCAGCCCCAGCATTTT. The chain carries TRBV19 and TRBJ1-5, with D possibly matching TRBD1 (6 bases). In germline, CDR1 is LNHDA, CDR2 SQIVND (reference sequence). This CDR3 spans 17 amino acids. V shed 1 base and J shed 4 bases, with 17 bases lying between them.

The chain links TRBV6-5 to TRBJ1-1; D is uncertain. CDR3 length equals 14 residues. Germline V lookup: CDR1 MNHEY, CDR2 SVGAGI. The ends were cut back, 6 bases at V and 2 bases at J, with 13 bases in the middle. CDR3 sequence: CASRRPFRNTEAFF. In DNA, the CDR3 is TGTGCCAGCAGGAGACCCTTTCGAAACACTGAAGCTTTCTTT.

The chain couples TRBV19 to TRBJ1-1; D gene uncertain. CDR1 LNHDA and CDR2 SQIVND come from the germline V gene (reference sequence). V was cut by 7 bases and J by 0 bases, with 9 bases left in between. The CDR3 is made up of 13 amino acids. DNA for the CDR3: TGTGCCAGTAATGAGAACTTGAACACTGAAGCTTTCTTT. The encoded protein is CASNENLNTEAFF. The variable domain in full, completed from reference TRBV19 and TRBJ1-1, reads DGGITQSPKYLFRKEGQNVTLSCEQNLNHDAMYWYRQDPGQGLRLIYYSQIVNDFQKGDIAEGYSVSREKKESFPLTVTSAQKNPTAFYLCASNENLNTEAFFGQGTRLTVV.

This clone has only a few counts. This likely comes from a read error, as the CDR3 has no conserved phenylalanine or tryptophan at its end. Because the CDR3's place on the DNA is in doubt, the DNA is left out and the CDR3 is given as listed by TCRdb. The J gene is TRBJ1-6, the V gene TRBV13; the D call in the table, TRBD1, was not verified against the DNA. CDR1 and CDR2 (germline): PRHDT, FYEKMQ (reference sequence). The CDR3 totals 9 residues, both ends included. CDR3 protein: CASSARDSL.

The chain couples TRBV2 to TRBJ2-7, with D maybe TRBD2 (7 bases). The V gene lost 3 bases and the J gene lost 2 bases, with 14 bases spanning the gap. Germline V gives CDR1 SNHLY, CDR2 FYNNEI. CDR3 length: 15 amino acids. The CDR3 DNA is TGTGCCAGCAGTGAGTCTGGGGGGGGCCCCTACGAGCAGTACTTC. It codes for CASSESGGGPYEQYF.

The chain combines TRBV5-1 with TRBJ2-7; 8 bases agree with TRBD1. CDR1 and CDR2 (germline): SGHRS, YFSETQ. The trim removed 4 bases at V and 2 bases at J, leaving 8 bases unmatched. The CDR3 has 15 residues. The CDR3 sequence: CASSPRQGTTYEQYF. CDR3 in DNA: TGCGCCAGCAGCCCCCGACAGGGGACCACCTACGAGCAGTACTTC.

The chain couples TRBV4-1 to TRBJ2-3, with D possibly matching TRBD2 (7 bases). The germline V gene has CDR1 MGHRA and CDR2 YSYEKL. The CDR3 contains 12 residues. Here the CDR3 DNA reads TGCGCGGCGGGGGCCCCAACAGATACGCAGTATTTT. It is translated as CAAGAPTDTQYF.

The rearrangement links TRBV24-1 to TRBJ2-1; D remains ambiguous. Germline V gene lookup returns CDR1 KGHDR and CDR2 SFDVKD. Between the trimmed V and J ends, which lost 7 bases and 9 bases, there was a span of 12 bases. The CDR3 covers 12 residues. This CDR3 is CATRREVGEQFF. In DNA form, the CDR3 reads TGTGCCACCAGGCGAGAGGTCGGTGAGCAGTTCTTC.

The CDR3 DNA follows: TGTGCCACCAGCAGAGAGCTCACTACTGACAATGAGCAGTTCTTC. Translation gives CATSRELTTDNEQFF. The chain joins TRBV15 to TRBJ2-1; D remains unclear. Deletions cut 0 bases from V and 5 bases from J, with 11 bases between. CDR1 LNHNV and CDR2 YYDKDF come from the germline V gene (reference sequence). The CDR3 totals 15 residues. The entire variable domain, with the rest obtained from reference TRBV15 and TRBJ2-1, is as follows: DAMVIQNPRYQVTQFGKPVTLSCSQTLNHNVMYWYQQKSSQAPKLLFHYYDKDFNNEADTPDNFQSRRPNTSFCFLDIRSPGLGDTAMYLCATSRELTTDNEQFFGPGTRLTVL.

This chain connects TRBV11-3 to TRBJ2-2; unclear D gene. Looked up from germline, CDR1 is SGHNT and CDR2 is YENEEA. V lost 0 bases to trimming and J lost 6 bases, with 2 bases between them. The CDR3 extends over 12 amino acids. The CDR3 reads CASSLDAGELFF. The CDR3 coding sequence is TGTGCCAGCAGCTTAGATGCCGGGGAGCTGTTTTTT.

The J gene is TRBJ2-7, the V gene TRBV7-8, with D perhaps given as TRBD1 or TRBD2 (5 bases each). V was shortened by 4 bases and J by 7 bases, with 20 bases between the two germline ends. Germline CDR1 is SGHVS and CDR2 is FQNEAQ. The CDR3 is made up of 15 amino acids. The CDR3 here is CASSSLRDGPWEQYF. In nucleotides, the CDR3 is TGTGCCAGCAGCTCCCTCCGGGACGGCCCCTGGGAGCAGTACTTC.